This section outlines one T cell receptor beta chain sequence together with its context. The antigen this receptor binds is unknown. A commercial ELISA kit detecting HCMV-specific IgG in serum was used to determine HCMV serostatus. Ficoll density gradient centrifugation was used to isolate peripheral blood mononuclear cells from blood. The sequencer was an Illumina HiSeq 2000. The TCR beta cDNA libraries were made using 5'RACE template switching, a step that added both a universal primer site and unique molecular identifiers. cDNA synthesis was primed from the TCR beta constant segment, followed by two successive PCR amplification steps. In the authors' own workflow: MIGEC was used to demultiplex reads and group the reads by UMI, and MiTCR was used to assemble and quantify clonotypes. Only TCR cDNA sequences supported by at least two reads were kept to exclude erroneous sequences. The tcR package was used for downstream repertoire analysis, and clonotypes were matched between fractions using CDR3 nucleotide sequence together with V segment. Antigen specificity was annotated against VDJdb with VDJmatch, allowing one amino acid substitution in CDR3. Following TCRdb reprocessing, every CDR3 protein sequence forms one entry, and DNA is not provided. Here the V and J calls rest on TCRdb's processing, not on the authors' analysis. The record for this sample contains over 150,000 distinct CDR3 sequences. In total, the top ten clones hold roughly 35% of the sample.

The CDR3, from cysteine to phenylalanine, totals 13 residues. The DNA is unrecorded. As encoded in the germline V gene, CDR1 is SGHRS while CDR2 is YFSETQ. This entry is derived from a study of T cells expressing NK-cell markers (dated by TCRdb to 2019 to 2021). Study-level background: Several donors provided sorted CD3+CD56+NKG2C+, CD3+CD56+NKG2C- and CD3+CD56-NKG2C+ T-cell subsets, whose TCR beta-chain repertoires were profiled. Seven of the eight sequenced donors were HCMV-seropositive and one was HCMV-seronegative. Illumina HiSeq 2000/2500, MiSeq or NextSeq was used to sequence libraries as 2 x 150 bp reads. Randomly selected healthy volunteers, three men and five women, were used as the eight sequenced donors.

Results and caveats for the whole study, not just this receptor: Those dominant clonotypes were again the most abundant among CD3+CD56-NKG2C+ cells in a few donors, at 28.3-60.1%. In roughly six donors, the dominant CD3+CD56+NKG2C+ clonotypes ranked among the top 10 CD8+ clonotypes, making up roughly 1.0-7.5% of CD8+ T cells. It remained unclear whether the expanded NKG2C-expressing T cell clones were specific for HCMV antigens.

This receptor was identified in a woman in her 50s in good health. Donor details come from another sample of the same person, matched by shared clones. This chain joins TRBV5-1 to TRBJ2-1; the D call from TCRdb, TRBD1, cannot be confirmed without DNA. Material for sequencing was blood T cells: a sorted CD56 or NKG2C T cell subset, CD4+ or CD8+ T cells, or bulk PBMC T cells (not recorded which). For the CDR3, the sequence is CASSLYRDGEQFF.